The clone carrying this T cell receptor beta chain was counted a single time. Its antigen is undetermined. This record belongs to a study of cytomegalovirus exposure and HLA in healthy donors. Across the whole study: Sequencing of about 179 million T cells in an earlier analysis found more than 100 million unique TCR beta sequences. Study conclusions and caveats: Upon later analysis, TCR association rates were observed to vary by HLA locus, being highest for DRB1 and lowest for HLA-C. A prior analysis recorded that most TCR beta V segments were productive about 87% or about 30% of the time. Later analysis demonstrated an association between a missense DCLRE1C variant and TCR beta V- and J-gene trimming.

Researchers ran the PCR with 60 Vbeta and 13 Jbeta primers. The repertoire was sequenced with immunoSEQ multiplex PCR; TCRdb's copy has only in-frame clones and lacks some. The data contain 200,000 to 250,000 clones, almost 85% of them singletons. Germline V gene sequence: CDR1 MDHEN, CDR2 SYDVKM. The CDR3 covers 17 residues. Trimming took 3 bases from V and 2 from J; bases not matched to a gene: 11. Sequenced input: PBMCs. The clonotype originates from a woman aged 40 to 50 in good health and CMV-seronegative. This chain uses TRBV28 with TRBJ1-2; the match to TRBD1 covers 8 bases. The CDR3 spells CASSFDGWNRGNYGYTF. CDR3 sequence (DNA): TGTGCCAGCAGTTTCGACGGTTGGAACAGGGGGAACTATGGCTACACCTTC.